One T cell receptor beta chain is described in this entry. Its antigen remains undetermined. Qualities for individual bases were not recorded, and no much larger clone is one base off. The library was made by the immunoSEQ multiplex PCR assay. The multiplex PCR relied on a mix of 60 forward primers for TCR Vbeta segments and 13 reverse primers for TCR Jbeta segments. A multiplex PCR assay on genomic DNA amplified the CDR3 region of rearranged TCR beta genes. The amplified TCR beta libraries were sequenced on the Illumina HiSeq System as 87-base-pair reads. In the paper's pipeline: A later analysis tallied around 87 million unique TCR beta chains across the approximately 670 repertoires, and around 12 million of those chains were shared by two or more donors. Raw reads were error-corrected and collapsed into unique sequences with a nearest-neighbor algorithm that merged closely related sequences to remove PCR and sequencing errors. V, D and J gene segments were assigned by aligning CDR3 sequences to IMGT reference sequences. For a sequence to be retained, at least a six-nucleotide match to both a V gene segment and a J gene segment was required. Rearrangements were called productive when the CDR3 lacked stop codons and stayed in frame with V and J; all others were non-productive. CDR3 was defined according to IMGT convention as the region running from the second conserved V-encoded cysteine to the conserved J-encoded phenylalanine. In an earlier analysis of around 640 of the donors, sequences lacking an unambiguous match to a single V gene segment were excluded. An earlier analysis of several hundred of the donors called V segments functional above 56.7% productive rearrangements and segregating when the between-donor standard deviation exceeded 5%. A statistical classification framework was developed to diagnose cytomegalovirus status using the catalog of TCR beta chain sequences. V and J gene assignment, in a later analysis, came from comparing TCR nucleotide sequences with IMGT/GENE-DB human TR gene sequences. In a later analysis, CDR3 sequences and most-parsimonious VDJ recombination scenarios were assigned using the TCRdist pipeline. In a later analysis, each TCR beta chain was defined by its CDR3 amino acid sequence together with its V-gene family, and reads without a unique V-gene family were excluded. A later analysis removed 550 to 650 highly shared, low-generation-probability nucleotide sequences to deal with suspected cross-contamination and a sequencing artifact. For each public chain, a later analysis derived a clonal expansion index from normalized ranks of inferred template counts within each repertoire. In a later analysis, generation probabilities were computed with a VDJ recombination model fitted to out-of-frame rearrangements, and the resulting probabilities were checked against IGoR. In a later analysis, hypergeometric tests were used to score TCR-TCR, TCR-HLA and TCR-CMV co-occurrence, with a repertoire-size bias correction applied to TCR pairs. To estimate false discovery rates, a later analysis permuted the HLA or CMV assignments 20 times. In a later analysis, co-occurring TCRs were grouped using DBSCAN, with TCRdist sequence similarity added in when clustering inside HLA-allele-positive subsets. For co-occurrence clustering, repertoires with fewer than 30,000 or more than 120,000 public chains were excluded, along with four or five repertoires with anomalous nucleotide sharing. What TCRdb holds here is the immuneACCESS table cut down to in-frame rearrangements. Part of the clones is not present; checked against another copy, under half of the missing clones reflect an unresolved V gene, and the others are unexplained. V, J and clone size derive from that table, while D and trimming were established from the DNA sequence. Recorded for this sample are 130,000 to 150,000 clones; about three fifths of them occurred a single time. 2.5% to 3.5% of the sample belongs to the ten largest clones.

The data are from a study of cytomegalovirus exposure and HLA in healthy donors (dated by TCRdb to 2015 to 2018). General notes on the study: An earlier analysis of more than 550 of the donors reported approximately 280 Gb of sequence data and 95 million to 140 million unique TCR beta sequences obtained from about 179 million T cells. Approximately 310 gigabases of sequencing data and approximately 84 million unique TCR sequences were included in an early release covering under 650 HLA-typed donors. The genetic ancestry cluster associated with self-reported Caucasian donors included roughly four fifths of the roughly 360 genotyped donors. The study was designed to test whether signatures of past pathogen exposure could be identified by cataloging public T cell receptors. The T cell repertoires of 550 to 850 subjects were profiled by immunosequencing and related to cytomegalovirus serostatus. In addition to the first cohort of approximately 650 subjects, a separate validation cohort of over 90 different subjects was used. The study combined high-throughput TCR immunosequencing, statistical association of individual TCRs with disease status, and machine learning to predict cytomegalovirus infection status. A later analysis re-examined previously published TCR beta repertoires from about 700 donors and added high-resolution HLA genotyping to investigate patterns of TCR occurrence. Rather than drawing on any new phenotypic data, the later analysis identified candidate immune exposures from TCR beta sequences and the way those sequences occurred across donors. To decide whether each TCR beta V gene segment behaved as functional or pseudogenic, an earlier analysis of 587 of the donors relied on high-throughput TCR beta sequencing. Donor age, sex, ethnicity and CMV serostatus were compiled together with the repertoire data. Genome-wide SNP genotypes for about 65% of the roughly 670 donors were used in a later genetic analysis, which treated that subset as a discovery cohort. Every discovery cohort repertoire had been produced on one sequencing platform. HLA typing included class I and class II loci at four-digit resolution. Typing coverage differed by locus: A, B, C, DRB1 and DQB1 were typed in roughly 620-640 donors, DQA1 in 522, DPA1 in around 600, and DPB1 in 400 to 480. Because of strong linkage in the cohort, five DR-DQ haplotypes were treated as single units for association and clustering. Among roughly 400 genotyped donors of the cohort, an average of roughly 230,000 unique TCR beta nucleotide sequences was sequenced per donor, of which about 19% were non-productive. Points the paper makes about the study in general: Some IMGT-functional V segments, including TRBV6-2 and TRBV6-3, could not be told apart with the 87-base-pair reads, so those segments were excluded. Sequencing depth was assumed to be roughly uniform across donors in the presence/absence analyses, though that assumption may not hold. Immune exposure information for the cohort was limited to CMV serostatus. Because counts were too low, seventeen rarely observed V segments, including chromosome 9 orphons, were left out of the earlier analysis of over 550 of the donors. Assigning TCR associations to individual alleles was difficult when HLA alleles, especially DR and DQ, strongly co-occurred. In a later genetic analysis, a missense DCLRE1C variant was associated with V-gene and J-gene trimming of TCR beta chains, and the association was replicated in an independent cohort. In a later analysis, the rate of TCR association differed among HLA loci, with DRB1 alleles having the most associated TCRs and HLA-C alleles having the fewest. A later analysis found that HLA-associated TCR beta chains were more clonally expanded and had lower generation probabilities than equally common non-associated chains. The study gave a list of some 150 TCR beta chains associated with cytomegalovirus. According to a later analysis, parvovirus B19, influenza, CMV and Epstein-Barr virus appeared linked to several top co-occurrence clusters. In a later analysis, around 15,000 TCR beta sequences were associated with specific HLA alleles at a false discovery rate of 0.05. A cluster of highly shared sequence variants was judged likely to represent a technical artifact of the sequencing pipeline. A later genetic analysis reported fewer N-insertions in productive TCRs among donors in an Asian-associated ancestry cluster than the roughly 640-donor mean. Three of the identified cytomegalovirus-associated TCR beta chains were confirmed in vitro to be specific for cytomegalovirus antigens. Linkage disequilibrium might explain the correlated functional status among segregating V segments, but an unknown experimental factor could not be ruled out. The authors suggested that the approach could potentially be generalized to other disease states and immunological phenotypes. Most TCR sequences were observed very rarely across donors, whereas some public TCRs were present in many individuals. A further reported finding was that TCR beta sequences accurately predicted the HLA-A and HLA-B alleles for most subjects in the first cohort. According to a later analysis, most CMV-associated TCR beta chains appeared to be HLA-restricted, and the HLA associations seemed to be driven largely by CMV exposure. HLA typing was unavailable for some donors at each locus, so association tests used only the typed subset. In this cohort, only TCR beta chains were sequenced, and detectable features were limited by the absence of alpha or paired-chain data. In an earlier analysis of 500 to 650 of the donors, most TCR beta V segments appeared in productive rearrangements about 87% or about 30% of the time, broadly matching IMGT annotations. The classifier was reported to diagnose cytomegalovirus status with high specificity and sensitivity in both the original cohort and the validation cohort.

The CDR3 goes from the cysteine to the phenylalanine over 13 residues. The sequence is cut down to CDR3 DNA, 39 bases in frame from base 1. CDR1 KGHSH and CDR2 LQKENI are derived from the germline V gene. The V end gives up 3 bases and the J end 6 bases, leaving 5 bases in the junction not matched to a gene. The cohort comprised under 700 healthy bone marrow donors. All cohort members were sampled while nominally healthy, although unrecorded immune exposures were likely present. The donor was CMV seropositive and was included in the group of 250 to 300 seropositive cohort members. Each donor provided a peripheral blood sample, and peripheral blood mononuclear cells were used for TCR beta sequencing. Genomic DNA was extracted from the blood cell samples with the Qiagen DNeasy Blood Extraction Kit.

Recombination joined TRBV18 with TRBJ2-7; 7 bases in the middle match TRBD2. The sequencing sample was made of PBMCs. The source is a woman aged 25-40 years in good health and CMV-seropositive. The CDR3 protein is CASSPGGTGEQYF. The bases are TGTGCCAGCTCACCGGGGGGGACGGGCGAGCAGTACTTC.